At least ten counts were recorded for the clone carrying this TCR beta chain. TCRdb re-called the 5' RACE reads through MiXCR, storing one row per CDR3 protein. The sample consists of some 71,000 distinct CDR3 sequences, 5.3% of them appearing once. This sample is drawn from a study of CD8 T cells in ankylosing spondylitis. V was clipped by 5 bases and J by 2 bases, with 9 bases between them. Germline CDR1 reads SGHAT; CDR2 reads FQDESV (reference sequence). The CDR3 covers 13 residues. This chain uses TRBV11-1 with TRBJ2-5; D is undetermined. The TCR sequence derives from a male donor with ankylosing spondylitis or in good health (not recorded which). What was sequenced was blood, either unsorted or a sorted T cell fraction (not recorded which). In DNA, the CDR3 is TGTGCCAGCAGCCCCCCCGGGCAAGAGACCCAGTACTTC. This gives the protein CASSPPGQETQYF.